One T cell receptor (beta chain) is described in this entry. Its antigen remains unidentified. The CDR3 sequence is 17 residues long. Germline CDR1 and CDR2: SGHVS and FQNEAQ. V lost 2 bases, J lost 6 bases, and 14 bases stayed unmatched. This sample was taken from a study of T cells after posttransplantation cyclophosphamide. Study-wide points: Later post-transplant blood repertoires were often dominated by donor CD8+ memory clones.

Assay: immunoSEQ multiplex PCR; the TCRdb copy retains only in-frame clones and omits some. There are 30,000 to 40,000 clones in the sample; roughly 90% occur only once, and under 15% lies in the top ten. The specimen sequenced was PBMCs. The sequence derives from a woman between 35 and 50 years old with a blood cancer, CMV-positive, and with a related stem cell donor. V is TRBV7-8 and J is TRBJ1-1; 8 bases match TRBD1. CDR3 bases: TGTGCCAGCAGCTTATCGACAGGGGTTAACCCCATGGCTGAAGCTTTCTTT. This encodes CASSLSTGVNPMAEAFF.